This TCR beta chain was identified in a study of monozygotic twins with inflammatory bowel disease. General study results and limits: Support for any single strong IBD-associated signal or clonotype was not found. Healthy twins showed more clonotype sharing with others than IBD patients, especially patients with disease activity.

Turning to this clonotype: Its antigen is currently unknown.

CDR1 is SGHRS, CDR2 YFSETQ, per germline. The CDR3 contains 15 residues. The template switching step added UMIs that contained a 6-nucleotide sample barcode. TCRdb re-called the 5' RACE reads and catalogs CDR3 proteins one per entry, DNA excluded. This sample contains some 210,000 distinct CDR3 sequences. The receptor was derived from a human donor with ulcerative colitis or Crohn's disease, or a healthy co-twin of an affected twin (not recorded which). V is TRBV5-1 and J is TRBJ1-3; TCRdb returns TRBD1, unconfirmable since there is no DNA. What was sequenced was blood. The CDR3 sequence: CASSLDPGRGNTIYF.